This T cell receptor beta chain was recorded in a study of radiotherapy plus CTLA-4 blockade in lung cancer. Germline V gives CDR1 SGDLS, CDR2 YYNGEE. Trimming cost V 0 bases and J 2 bases, with 8 bases left between them. This CDR3 has 14 amino acids. The method was immunoSEQ multiplex PCR; TCRdb's version includes in-frame clones alone and lacks a portion of them. The data show 11,000 to 15,000 clones, with more than 70% seen just once and 13% to 15% held by the top ten. This receptor was taken from a human donor with non-small cell lung cancer that progressed on radiotherapy plus ipilimumab. Some clones in this sample may be carry-over from other donors' samples. The rearrangement uses TRBV9 and TRBJ2-5; possible D gene TRBD2, 5 bases. This specimen consisted of peripheral blood, obtained from a patient treated with radiotherapy plus ipilimumab. Written as DNA, the CDR3 is TGTGCCAGCAGCGTAGACACGGGACAAGAGACCCAGTACTTC. Translated: CASSVDTGQETQYF.